The clone carrying this TCR beta chain has a handful of counts. This entry comes from a study of cytomegalovirus exposure and HLA in healthy donors. Germline V gene sequence: CDR1 LNHNV, CDR2 YYDKDF (reference sequence). The V segment lost 8 bases and the J segment 4 bases; nucleotides outside the gene matches: 10. The CDR3 runs 14 residues. With 60 Vbeta and 13 Jbeta primers, the PCR was carried out. Method: immunoSEQ multiplex PCR; TCRdb's copy keeps in-frame clones and lacks some. The repertoire consists of approximately 99,000 clones, with about 80% occurring once and the leading ten covering about 3.1%.

The sample consisted of PBMCs. The rearrangement uses TRBV15 and TRBJ2-7; 8 bases fit TRBD1. This clonotype originated in a male donor in good health and CMV-seropositive. CDR3 bases: TGTGCCACCCCCAACAGGGGGGCCTTTTACGAGCAGTACTTC. This translates into CATPNRGAFYEQYF.